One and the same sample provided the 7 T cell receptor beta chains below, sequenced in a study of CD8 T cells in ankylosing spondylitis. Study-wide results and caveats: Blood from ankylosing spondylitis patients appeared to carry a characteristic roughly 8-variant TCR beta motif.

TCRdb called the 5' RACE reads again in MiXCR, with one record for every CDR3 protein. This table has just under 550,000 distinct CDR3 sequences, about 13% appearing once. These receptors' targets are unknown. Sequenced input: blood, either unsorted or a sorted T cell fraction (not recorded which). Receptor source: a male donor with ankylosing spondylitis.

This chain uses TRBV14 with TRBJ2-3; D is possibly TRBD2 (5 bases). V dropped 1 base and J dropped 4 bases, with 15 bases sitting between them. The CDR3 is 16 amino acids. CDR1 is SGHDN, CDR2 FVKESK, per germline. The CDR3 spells CASSQVGGLKSDTQYF. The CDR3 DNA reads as TGTGCCAGCAGCCAAGTAGGCGGACTGAAATCAGATACGCAGTATTTT.

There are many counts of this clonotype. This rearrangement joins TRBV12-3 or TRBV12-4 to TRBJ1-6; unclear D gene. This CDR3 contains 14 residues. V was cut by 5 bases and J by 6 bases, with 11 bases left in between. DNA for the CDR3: TGTGCCAGCAGTGGAGAGATATCTAATTCACCCCTCCACTTT. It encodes CASSGEISNSPLHF.

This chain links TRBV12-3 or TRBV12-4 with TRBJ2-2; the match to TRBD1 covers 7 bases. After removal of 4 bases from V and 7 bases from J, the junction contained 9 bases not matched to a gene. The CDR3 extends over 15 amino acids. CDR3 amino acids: CASSSGRGNLGELFF. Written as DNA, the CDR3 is TGTGCCAGCAGTTCCGGCAGGGGGAATCTCGGGGAGCTGTTTTTT.

The CDR3 is CSGLAGESYNEQFF. CDR3 nucleotides: TGCAGTGGACTAGCGGGAGAGTCCTACAATGAGCAGTTCTTC. The chain links TRBV20-1 to TRBJ2-1; 12 bases agree with TRBD2. From germline, CDR1 is DFQATT and CDR2 SNEGSKA (reference sequence). The CDR3 totals 14 residues. The V segment lost 7 bases and the J segment 1 base; nucleotides outside the gene matches: 2.

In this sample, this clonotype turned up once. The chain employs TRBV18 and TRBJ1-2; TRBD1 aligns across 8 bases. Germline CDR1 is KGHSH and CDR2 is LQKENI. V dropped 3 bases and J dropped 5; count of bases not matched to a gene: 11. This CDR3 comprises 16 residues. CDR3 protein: CASSPRDRGVGYGYTF. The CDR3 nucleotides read TGTGCCAGCTCACCCCGAGACAGGGGCGTCGGGTATGGCTACACCTTC.

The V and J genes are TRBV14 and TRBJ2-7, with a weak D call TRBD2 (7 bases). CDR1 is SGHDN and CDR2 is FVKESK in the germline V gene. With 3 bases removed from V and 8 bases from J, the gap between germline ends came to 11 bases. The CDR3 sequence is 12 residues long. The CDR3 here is CASSQSGTQQYV. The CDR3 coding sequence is TGTGCCAGCAGCCAGAGCGGGACACAGCAGTACGTC.

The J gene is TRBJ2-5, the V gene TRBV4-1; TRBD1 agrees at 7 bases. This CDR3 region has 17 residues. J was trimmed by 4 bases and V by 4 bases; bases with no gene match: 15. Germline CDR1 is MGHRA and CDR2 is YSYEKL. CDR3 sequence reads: CASSLTPQGVRGETQYF. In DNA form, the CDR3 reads TGCGCCAGCAGCCTCACCCCCCAGGGGGTCAGAGGAGAGACCCAGTACTTC.